This T cell receptor beta chain was sequenced in a study of identical twins. Whole-study results and caveats: There were fewer insertions in abundant cord blood beta clonotypes, but memory repertoires showed no such pattern.

A universal primer site arose from template switching, and cDNA bore unique molecular identifiers. TCRdb reanalysed the 5' RACE reads using MiXCR and keeps one entry per CDR3 protein. The table has 500,000 or so distinct CDR3 sequences, approximately 22% seen once; the top ten hold about 0.91%. The CDR3 length is 15 residues. V lost 10 bases to trimming and J lost 0 bases, with 18 bases between them. Turning to this clonotype: As yet, its antigen is unknown.

The sample was also reused in another study, on T cells expressing NK-cell markers. According to that study: These clonotypes additionally ranked first within the CD3+CD56-NKG2C+ fraction of a handful of donors.

V is TRBV12-3 or TRBV12-4 and J is TRBJ1-1; possibly TRBD1 for D (5 bases). This TCR came from a woman between 18 and 30 years old in good health. Sequencing was carried out using CD4+ T cells sorted from blood. The chain's CDR3 is CATRGGGNMNTEAFF. CDR3 sequence (DNA): TGTGCCACCCGTGGGGGGGGTAACATGAACACTGAAGCTTTCTTT.